This T cell receptor (beta chain) was sequenced in a study of blood T cell repertoires in COVID-19 (TCRdb year 2020). Regarding the complete study: The collaborator samples originated in the United States, Italy and Spain and spanned the acute and convalescent phases of COVID-19. The material from the prospective study consisted of cDNA or gDNA derived from T cells, B-cell-depleted T cells, or PBMCs. The dataset comprised deeply sampled blood TCRbeta repertoires from subjects exposed to, actively infected with, or recovered from COVID-19. The repertoires were made available in a free public database intended to serve as a resource for research on the immune response to SARS-CoV-2. The samples were drawn from the first 160 participants of the ongoing ImmuneRACE study and from over 950 subjects provided by 6 global collaborators. Sample metadata almost always included a de-identified subject ID, COVID-19 status, age in years and sex. Where HLA class I and class II types were available, the types were taken from metadata supplied by the sample provider, not from assay-based typing.

Results and caveats for the whole study, not just this receptor: How much clinical and demographic metadata was included differed by source and by participant, and the metadata was provided uncurated.

TCRbeta CDR3 regions were amplified from genomic DNA by means of the immunoSEQ Assay, a bias-controlled multiplex PCR. The paper's data handling went like this. Within the assay, amplification of reference gene primers was used to estimate how many nucleated cells each sample contained. Sequence reads were collapsed and filtered to measure the absolute abundance of every unique TCRbeta CDR3 rearrangement. For each sample, productive Simpson clonality was calculated as the square root of Simpson's diversity index over productive rearrangements. The source is immuneACCESS, and TCRdb retained only in-frame sequences with V and J called. Part of the clones is not carried over; for the studies checked, unresolved V genes explain less than half of this, and the remainder is unexplained. The V and J calls and clone size were taken over from that table, and D and trimming were inferred from the DNA. The sample profile shows approximately 450,000 clones; around 91% of them were found once. Of the sample, 0.9% to 1.2% falls within the top ten clones.

Notes on this clone: Its cognate antigen has yet to be identified. Base qualities are not at hand, and no much larger clone is one base apart.

CDR1 and CDR2, looked up from the germline V gene, are MDHEN and SYDVKM. Trimming at the junction amounts to 4 bases on V and 10 bases on J, and the germline ends lie 16 bases apart. Spanning cysteine to phenylalanine, the CDR3 consists of 13 amino acids. CDR3 DNA is the only sequence kept; it has 39 bases, read in frame from the first base. In the prospective study, participants were roughly 18 to 89 years old, resided in about two dozen geographic areas of the United States, and were enrolled through a virtual design. Cohort assignment in the prospective study relied on participant-reported clinical history from a screening survey and a study questionnaire. ImmuneRACE Cohort 3 recovered participants were defined by two consecutive negative NP/OP PCR tests, healthcare professional clearance, or symptom resolution. Mobile phlebotomists in the prospective study collected whole blood, serum and a nasopharyngeal or oropharyngeal swab from every participant. Prospective study participants could optionally give additional blood draws and questionnaires over an approximately 2-month period. Before DNA extraction, prospective study blood samples were shipped either frozen or at room temperature.

The clonotype originates from a man aged 25-40 years who had recovered from COVID-19. The chain links TRBV28 with TRBJ1-1; TRBD1 could be the D gene, as 6 bases match. The sample consisted of PBMCs or T cells enriched from blood (not recorded which). The sequence in DNA is TGTGCCAGCAGTTACAACTCGGGGGGCGGAGCTTTCTTT. Its product reads: CASSYNSGGGAFF.